The sequence of this TCR beta chain was determined in a study of blood T cell dynamics during melanoma immunotherapy. Each bulk PBMC sample had roughly 400 ng DNA loaded. TCRdb keeps only in-frame clones here, not all; method: immunoSEQ multiplex PCR. The sample records 15,000 to 20,000 clones, approximately 91% being singletons. The time point is: pre-treatment baseline. Prior systemic cancer therapy, immunosuppressant use and other active malignancies excluded patients. About this clone itself: Its antigen is as yet unknown.

Notes on the study in general: Whether repertoire-driving clones were melanoma-specific could not be determined.

Germline-derived CDR1 and CDR2 are LNHDA and SQIVND (reference sequence). With 6 bases removed from V and 0 bases from J, the gap between germline ends came to 12 bases. The CDR3 consists of 15 residues. The chain couples TRBV19 to TRBJ1-3; D possibly corresponds to TRBD1 (5 bases). This sequence originates from a human donor with melanoma. Source: blood, taken from a patient treated with checkpoint blockade. The CDR3 reads CASREDKSSGNTIYF. The CDR3 bases are TGTGCCAGTAGGGAGGACAAAAGCTCTGGAAACACCATATATTTT.